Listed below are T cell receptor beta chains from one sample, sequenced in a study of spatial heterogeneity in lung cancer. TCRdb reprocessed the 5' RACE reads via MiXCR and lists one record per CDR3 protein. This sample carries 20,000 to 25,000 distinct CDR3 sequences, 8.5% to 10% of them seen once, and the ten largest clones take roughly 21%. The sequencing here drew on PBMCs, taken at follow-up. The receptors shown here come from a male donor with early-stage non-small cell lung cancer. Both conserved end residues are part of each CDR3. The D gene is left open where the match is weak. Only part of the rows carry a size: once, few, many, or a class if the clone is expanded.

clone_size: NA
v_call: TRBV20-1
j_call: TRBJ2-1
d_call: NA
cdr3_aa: CSASLYNEQFF
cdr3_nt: TGCAGTGCTAGCCTGTACAATGAGCAGTTCTTC

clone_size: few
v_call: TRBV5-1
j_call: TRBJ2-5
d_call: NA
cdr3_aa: CASSGGASSGEETQYF
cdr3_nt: TGCGCCAGCAGCGGAGGGGCGTCATCCGGGGAAGAGACCCAGTACTTC

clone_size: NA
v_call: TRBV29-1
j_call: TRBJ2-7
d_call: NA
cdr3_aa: CSVGQGPSYEQYF
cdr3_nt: TGCAGCGTTGGGCAGGGACCCTCCTACGAGCAGTACTTC

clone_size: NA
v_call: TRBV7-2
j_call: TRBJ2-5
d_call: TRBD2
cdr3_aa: CASSLGLAGAPYQETQYF
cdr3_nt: TGTGCCAGCAGCTTGGGACTAGCGGGGGCCCCGTACCAAGAGACCCAGTACTTC

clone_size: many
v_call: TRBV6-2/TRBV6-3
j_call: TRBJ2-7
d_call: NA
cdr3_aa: CASRSGSYEQYF
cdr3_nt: TGTGCCAGCAGAAGCGGGTCCTACGAGCAGTACTTC

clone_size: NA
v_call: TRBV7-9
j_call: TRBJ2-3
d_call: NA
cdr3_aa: CALVGTTSTDTQYF
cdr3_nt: TGTGCCTTGGTAGGCACCACTAGCACAGATACGCAGTATTTT

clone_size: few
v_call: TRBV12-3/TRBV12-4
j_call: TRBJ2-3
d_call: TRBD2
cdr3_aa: CASSFIGGATDTQYF
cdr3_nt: TGTGCCAGCAGTTTTATCGGGGGGGCCACAGATACGCAGTATTTT

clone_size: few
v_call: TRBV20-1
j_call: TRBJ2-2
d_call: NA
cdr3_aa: CSAPDSGPYAGELFF
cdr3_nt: TGCAGTGCTCCAGACTCGGGGCCTTATGCCGGGGAGCTGTTTTTT

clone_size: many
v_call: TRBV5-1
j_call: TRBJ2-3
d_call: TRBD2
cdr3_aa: CASSLSLAGYTDTQYF
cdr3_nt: TGCGCCAGCAGCTTGTCTTTAGCGGGGTACACAGATACGCAGTATTTT

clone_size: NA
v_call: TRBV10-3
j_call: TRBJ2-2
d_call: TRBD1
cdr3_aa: CAISGQGNTGELFF
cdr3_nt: TGTGCCATCAGTGGACAGGGCAACACCGGGGAGCTGTTTTTT

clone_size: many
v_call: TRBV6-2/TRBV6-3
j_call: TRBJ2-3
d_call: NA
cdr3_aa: CASSYSSTDTQYF
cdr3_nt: TGTGCCAGCAGTTACTCGTCCACAGATACGCAGTATTTT

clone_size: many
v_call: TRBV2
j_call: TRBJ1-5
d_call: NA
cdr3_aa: CASDVGANQPQHF
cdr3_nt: TGTGCCAGCGATGTTGGCGCCAATCAGCCCCAGCATTTT

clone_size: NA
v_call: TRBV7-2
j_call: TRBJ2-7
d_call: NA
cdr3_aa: CASSLVGGDEQYF
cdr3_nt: TGTGCCAGCAGCTTAGTGGGGGGTGACGAGCAGTACTTC

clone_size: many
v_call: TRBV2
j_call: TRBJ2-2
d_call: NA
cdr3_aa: CASSVLGAGELFF
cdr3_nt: TGTGCCAGCAGTGTTTTGGGGGCCGGGGAGCTGTTTTTT

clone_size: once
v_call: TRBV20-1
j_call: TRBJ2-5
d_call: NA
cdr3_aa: CSARVGQGGETQYF
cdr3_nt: TGCAGTGCTAGAGTCGGGCAGGGAGGCGAGACCCAGTACTTC

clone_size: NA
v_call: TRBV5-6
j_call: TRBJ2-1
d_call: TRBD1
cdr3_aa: CASSAWDSYNEQFF
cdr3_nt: TGTGCCAGCAGCGCCTGGGACAGTTACAATGAGCAGTTCTTC

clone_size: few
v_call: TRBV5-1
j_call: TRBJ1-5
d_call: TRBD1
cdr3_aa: CASSPGQNQPQHF
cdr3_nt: TGCGCCAGCAGCCCGGGACAGAATCAGCCCCAGCATTTT

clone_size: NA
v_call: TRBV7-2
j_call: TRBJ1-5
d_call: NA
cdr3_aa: CVSSDYSNQPQHF
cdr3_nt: TGTGTCAGCAGCGACTATAGCAATCAGCCCCAGCATTTT

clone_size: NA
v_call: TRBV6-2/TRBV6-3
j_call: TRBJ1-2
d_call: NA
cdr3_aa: CASSYMDHYGYTF
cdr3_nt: TGTGCCAGCAGTTATATGGACCACTATGGCTACACCTTC

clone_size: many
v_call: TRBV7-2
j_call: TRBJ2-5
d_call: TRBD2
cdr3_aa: CASSLGLAGGQETQYF
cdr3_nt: TGTGCCAGCAGCCTAGGACTAGCGGGGGGTCAAGAGACCCAGTACTTC

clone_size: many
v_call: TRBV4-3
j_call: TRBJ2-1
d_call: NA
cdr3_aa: CASSQLLANEQFF
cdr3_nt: TGCGCCAGCAGCCAACTCCTAGCGAATGAGCAGTTCTTC

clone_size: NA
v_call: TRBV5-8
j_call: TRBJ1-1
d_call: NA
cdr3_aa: CASSLLTGLNTEAFF
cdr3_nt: TGTGCCAGCAGCTTGCTCACAGGGTTGAACACTGAAGCTTTCTTT

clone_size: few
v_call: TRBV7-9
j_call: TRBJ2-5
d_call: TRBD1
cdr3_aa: CASSLGKGQGRQETQYF
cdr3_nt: TGTGCCAGCAGCTTAGGGAAAGGACAGGGCCGCCAAGAGACCCAGTACTTC

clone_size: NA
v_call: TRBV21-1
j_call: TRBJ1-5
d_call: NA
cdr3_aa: CASSPTSNQPQHF
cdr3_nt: TGTGCCAGCAGCCCTACAAGCAATCAGCCCCAGCATTTT

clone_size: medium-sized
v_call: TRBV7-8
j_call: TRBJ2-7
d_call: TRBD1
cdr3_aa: CASSVGQAYEQYF
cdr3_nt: TGTGCCAGCAGCGTGGGACAGGCCTACGAGCAGTACTTC

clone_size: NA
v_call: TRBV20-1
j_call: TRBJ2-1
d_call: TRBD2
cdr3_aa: CSARDPTSGGDNEQFF
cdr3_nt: TGCAGTGCTAGAGATCCGACTAGCGGGGGAGACAATGAGCAGTTCTTC

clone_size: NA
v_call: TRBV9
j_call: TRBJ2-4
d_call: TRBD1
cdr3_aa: CASSAVQGSDIQYF
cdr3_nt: TGTGCCAGCAGCGCTGTACAGGGGTCGGACATTCAGTACTTC

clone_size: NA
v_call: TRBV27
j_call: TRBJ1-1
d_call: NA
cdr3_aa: CASSETDGNTEAFF
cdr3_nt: TGTGCCAGCAGTGAAACCGACGGGAACACTGAAGCTTTCTTT

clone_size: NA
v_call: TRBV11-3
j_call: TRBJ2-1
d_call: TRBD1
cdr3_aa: CASSPGQGWFNEQFF
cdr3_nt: TGTGCCAGCAGCCCCGGACAGGGATGGTTCAATGAGCAGTTCTTC

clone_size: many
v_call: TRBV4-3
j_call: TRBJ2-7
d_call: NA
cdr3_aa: CASSHDFGEQYF
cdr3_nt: TGCGCCAGCAGCCATGATTTCGGGGAGCAGTACTTC

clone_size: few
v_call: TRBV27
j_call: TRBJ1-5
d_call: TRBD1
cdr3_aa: CASKTGGSNQPQHF
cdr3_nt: TGTGCCAGCAAAACAGGGGGTAGCAATCAGCCCCAGCATTTT

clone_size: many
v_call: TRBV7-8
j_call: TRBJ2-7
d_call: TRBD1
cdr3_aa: CASSLGQDPLQYF
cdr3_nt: TGTGCCAGCAGCCTAGGACAGGATCCACTTCAGTACTTC

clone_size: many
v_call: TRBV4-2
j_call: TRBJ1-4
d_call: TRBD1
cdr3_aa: CASSQAPGDRINEKLFF
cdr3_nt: TGTGCCAGCAGCCAAGCCCCTGGGGACAGAATTAATGAAAAACTGTTTTTT

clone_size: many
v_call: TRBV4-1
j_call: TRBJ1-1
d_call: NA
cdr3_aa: CASSPGRGTEAFF
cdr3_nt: TGCGCCAGCAGCCCCGGACGGGGCACTGAAGCTTTCTTT

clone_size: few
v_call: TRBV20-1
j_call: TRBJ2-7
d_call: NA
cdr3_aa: CSARPARSTYEQYF
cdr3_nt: TGCAGTGCCCGACCGGCGCGGAGTACCTACGAGCAGTACTTC

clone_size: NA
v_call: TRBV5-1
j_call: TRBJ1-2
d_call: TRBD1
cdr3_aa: CASSPTGDPSYGYTF
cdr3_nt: TGCGCCAGCAGCCCTACAGGGGATCCTTCCTATGGCTACACCTTC

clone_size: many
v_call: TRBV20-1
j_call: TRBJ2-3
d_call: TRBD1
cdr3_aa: CSASRTGPDTQYF
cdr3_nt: TGCAGTGCTAGCCGGACAGGGCCAGATACGCAGTATTTT

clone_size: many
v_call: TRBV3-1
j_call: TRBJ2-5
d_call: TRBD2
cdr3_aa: CASSQSSGGWETQYF
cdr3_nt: TGTGCCAGCAGCCAGTCTAGCGGGGGATGGGAGACCCAGTACTTC

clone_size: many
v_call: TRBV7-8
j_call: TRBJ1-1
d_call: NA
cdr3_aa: CASSLALGNTEAFF
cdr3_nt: TGTGCCAGCAGCTTAGCTCTAGGGAACACTGAAGCTTTCTTT

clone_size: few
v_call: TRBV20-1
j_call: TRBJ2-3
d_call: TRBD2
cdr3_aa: CSAATSGAAASDTQYF
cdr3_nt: TGCAGTGCGGCGACTAGCGGGGCGGCGGCTTCAGATACGCAGTATTTT

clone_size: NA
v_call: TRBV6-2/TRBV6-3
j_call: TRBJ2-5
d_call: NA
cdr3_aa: CASSPFEAAQETQYF
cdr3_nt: TGTGCCAGCAGCCCCTTCGAGGCAGCACAAGAGACCCAGTACTTC

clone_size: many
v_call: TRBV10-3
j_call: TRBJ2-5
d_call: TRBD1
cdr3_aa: CATRRDRTQETQYF
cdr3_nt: TGTGCCACCCGAAGGGACAGGACTCAAGAGACCCAGTACTTC

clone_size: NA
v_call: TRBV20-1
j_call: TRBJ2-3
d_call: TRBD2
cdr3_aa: CSFQRGGLIGAHHTQYF
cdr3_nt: TGCAGTTTTCAGCGGGGGGGCTTAATAGGCGCACACCATACGCAGTATTTT

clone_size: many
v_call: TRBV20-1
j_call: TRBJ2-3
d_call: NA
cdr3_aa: CSASLSGSTDTQYF
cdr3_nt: TGCAGTGCTAGCCTTAGCGGTAGCACAGATACGCAGTATTTT

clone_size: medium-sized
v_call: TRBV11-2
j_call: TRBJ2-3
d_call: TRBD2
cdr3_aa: CASSLLGVAGTDTQYF
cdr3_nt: TGTGCCAGCAGCCTCCTGGGTGTAGCGGGGACAGATACGCAGTATTTT

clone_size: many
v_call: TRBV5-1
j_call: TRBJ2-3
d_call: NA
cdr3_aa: CASSVTGNTDTQYF
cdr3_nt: TGCGCCAGCAGCGTCACAGGGAACACAGATACGCAGTATTTT

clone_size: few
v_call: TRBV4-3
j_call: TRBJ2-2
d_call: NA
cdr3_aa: CASSQEPIGRGNTGELFF
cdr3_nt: TGCGCCAGCAGCCAAGAGCCAATCGGGAGAGGGAACACCGGGGAGCTGTTTTTT

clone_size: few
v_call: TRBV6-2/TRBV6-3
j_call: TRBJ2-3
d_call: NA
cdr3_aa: CASSNTGHSTDTQYF
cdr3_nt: TGTGCCAGCAGCAACACGGGACATTCCACAGATACGCAGTATTTT

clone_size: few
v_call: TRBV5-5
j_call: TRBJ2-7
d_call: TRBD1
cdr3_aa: CASRTTGTYEQYF
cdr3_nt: TGTGCCAGCAGGACGACAGGGACCTACGAGCAGTACTTC

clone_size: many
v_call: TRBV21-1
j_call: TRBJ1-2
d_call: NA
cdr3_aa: CASSNIYGYTF
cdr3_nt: TGTGCCAGCAGCAATATATATGGCTACACCTTC